This TCR beta chain was recorded in a study of spatial heterogeneity in lung cancer (dated by TCRdb to the late 2010s). A note on the overall study: Beta-chain transcripts were consistently detected in greater numbers than alpha-chain transcripts, which likely reflects a higher abundance of beta-chain transcripts. Nonsynonymous mutation counts, determined by whole-exome sequencing of tumor tissue, were related to TCR repertoire features. In non-small cell lung cancer, the study quantitatively compared TCR alpha and beta repertoires across several tumor regions, matched nontumor lung, and blood. In tumor regions, TCR transcript counts showed a strong correlation with a T cell transcriptional module score from matched bulk RNA-seq. In the raw uncorrected reads, each unique combination of TCR and UMI appeared more than ten times on average. At surgery, both alpha and beta chains were TCR-sequenced in roughly 200 tumor regions, approximately 64 matched nontumor lung samples and just over 55 PBMC samples.

The method was 5' RACE. The data were produced on a NextSeq 500. In the TCR library protocol, a unique molecular identifier was attached to each TCR cDNA molecule so that PCR and sequencing errors could be corrected. The study's processing was this. Decombinator tools were used for TCR identification, UMI-based error correction and CDR3 extraction. TCRs above a frequency of 2 per 1,000, corresponding to the top 1% of the tumor frequency distribution, were defined as expanded. Expanded tumor TCRs statistically deemed absent (corrected P<0.05) from at least one tumor region were classed as regional, and all other expanded tumor TCRs were classed as ubiquitous. Rényi diversity was computed with the R vegan package after subsampling each repertoire 100 times to 5,000 TCRs. To build CDR3 similarity networks, amino acid triplet string-kernel similarity was used, and CDR3s were connected when their pairwise similarity was above 0.82. TCRdb redid the processing of the public reads, applying fastp at Q25 and MiXCR, and retained in-frame beta chains. Every entry covers one CDR3 protein and lists the most common genes and DNA from its rows. TCRdb assigned the V and J calls; the authors' analysis was not used. The sample table shows around 15,000 distinct CDR3 sequences, and about 7% are seen once. The ten largest clones represent more than 7% of the sample.

According to the study, the label for this sample's time point signals: sample taken at primary tumor resection. Samples were obtained from roughly 72 patients with early-stage, untreated non-small cell lung cancer from the lung TRACERx cohort. TCR sequencing used whole RNA extracted from tumor and nontumor lung tissue, or from cryopreserved PBMC samples, without cell sorting. Only patients for whom sufficient RNA was available from at least two tumor regions were selected for TCR sequencing. Before being selected, tumor and adjacent nontumor lung specimens were reviewed by a lung pathologist. Overall study results and their limits: Counts of ubiquitous and regional expanded TCRs correlated with counts of ubiquitous and regional nonsynonymous mutations, respectively. The number of expanded intratumoral alpha and beta TCRs correlated with the tumor nonsynonymous mutation count. TCR-seq coverage of tumor T cells was estimated at only approximately 7% for alpha chains and less than 15% for beta chains. Additional single-cell paired TCR alpha and beta sequencing was considered necessary to confirm, at a functional level, the hypothesis that regional TCRs recognize regional mutations.

Turning to this clonotype: This clone's antigen is unknown. One base away there is no much larger clone; base qualities are not given.

According to the germline V gene (reference sequence), CDR1 reads SGHAT and CDR2 reads FQDESV. The trim is 2 bases for V and 3 bases for J, with a gap of 22 bases between the germline ends. The CDR3, from cysteine to phenylalanine, totals 18 residues. The entry retains the CDR3 DNA only, 54 bases that are in frame from base 1. The rearrangement joined TRBV11-1 to TRBJ2-5; 5 matching bases give a weak D call of TRBD2. This specimen was lung tumor tissue, taken at surgery. The sequence derives from a male donor with early-stage non-small cell lung cancer. The CDR3 loop reads CASSLWSLLRTEKETQYF. The DNA reads TGTGCCAGCAGCTTATGGTCTTTATTGAGGACTGAAAAAGAGACCCAGTACTTC.